These T cell receptor beta chains were read from a single sample in a study of blood T cell repertoires in COVID-19. Repertoires were generated with immunoSEQ multiplex PCR, while TCRdb's copy carries only in-frame clones and drops some. The sample yields some 190,000 clones, about 84% seen once. The sample consisted of peripheral blood. These receptor sequences come from a person aged 65-85 years with COVID-19, enrolled during active disease. The CDR3 runs from the conserved cysteine through the conserved F or W. Each record gives: J gene, D gene, V gene, clone size, CDR3 protein, CDR3 DNA. D genes are given only for firm matches. Clone size is not always given. Where it is, it says once, few, many or a class for expanded clones.

j_gene: TRBJ2-3
d_gene: TRBD1
v_gene: TRBV5-5
abundance: -
CDR3aa: CASSGGQGRGDTQYF
CDR3nt: TGTGCCAGCAGCGGGGGACAGGGTAGGGGAGATACGCAGTATTTT

j_gene: TRBJ1-1
d_gene: TRBD1
v_gene: TRBV5-1
abundance: -
CDR3aa: CASAQTGGYAFF
CDR3nt: TGCGCCAGCGCACAAACAGGGGGCTACGCTTTCTTT

j_gene: TRBJ2-3
d_gene: -
v_gene: TRBV11-2
abundance: -
CDR3aa: CASSPVGAGDTQYF
CDR3nt: TGTGCCAGCAGCCCGGTGGGGGCGGGAGATACGCAGTATTTT

j_gene: TRBJ2-1
d_gene: TRBD2
v_gene: TRBV7-9
abundance: once
CDR3aa: CASSLEAGPYNEQFF
CDR3nt: TGTGCCAGCAGCTTAGAAGCGGGGCCGTACAATGAGCAGTTCTTC

j_gene: TRBJ2-5
d_gene: TRBD2
v_gene: TRBV7-2
abundance: once
CDR3aa: CASSLGLEETQYF
CDR3nt: TGTGCCAGCAGCTTGGGACTAGAAGAGACCCAGTACTTC

j_gene: TRBJ2-7
d_gene: -
v_gene: TRBV5-1
abundance: -
CDR3aa: CASSLEGGGRTTYEQYF
CDR3nt: TGCGCCAGCAGCTTGGAGGGGGGGGGCCGGACTACCTACGAGCAGTACTTC

j_gene: TRBJ1-5
d_gene: -
v_gene: TRBV10-1
abundance: -
CDR3aa: CASSGHRVCNQPQHF
CDR3nt: TGCGCCAGCAGTGGGCACAGGGTTTGCAATCAGCCCCAGCATTTT

j_gene: TRBJ1-6
d_gene: -
v_gene: TRBV28
abundance: -
CDR3aa: CASSLRSSPLHF
CDR3nt: TGTGCCAGCAGTTTACGAAGTAGCCCCCTCCACTTT

j_gene: TRBJ1-1
d_gene: TRBD1
v_gene: TRBV5-6
abundance: -
CDR3aa: CASSLVDRATSSLF
CDR3nt: TGTGCCAGCAGCTTGGTTGACAGGGCCACCTCGTCACTATTT

j_gene: TRBJ2-2
d_gene: -
v_gene: TRBV4-3
abundance: -
CDR3aa: CASSQALGAITGELFF
CDR3nt: TGCGCCAGCAGCCAAGCGCTAGGGGCGATCACCGGGGAGCTGTTTTTT

j_gene: TRBJ1-5
d_gene: -
v_gene: TRBV6-2/TRBV6-3
abundance: -
CDR3aa: CASSYVELAPRDQPQHF
CDR3nt: TGTGCCAGCAGCTATGTTGAATTGGCGCCGAGGGATCAGCCCCAGCATTTT

j_gene: TRBJ2-5
d_gene: -
v_gene: TRBV29-1
abundance: -
CDR3aa: CSVAVGGGGETQYF
CDR3nt: TGCAGCGTTGCGGTAGGAGGGGGGGGAGAGACCCAGTACTTC

j_gene: TRBJ2-3
d_gene: -
v_gene: TRBV29-1
abundance: -
CDR3aa: CSVEGSSARSSTDTQYF
CDR3nt: TGCAGCGTTGAAGGTTCTTCTGCCCGGTCTAGCACAGATACGCAGTATTTT

j_gene: TRBJ2-5
d_gene: TRBD1
v_gene: TRBV10-1
abundance: -
CDR3aa: CASSGQGVGETQYF
CDR3nt: TGCGCCAGCAGTGGACAGGGGGTAGGTGAGACCCAGTACTTC

j_gene: TRBJ2-2
d_gene: TRBD2
v_gene: TRBV7-9
abundance: -
CDR3aa: CASSSGLDFSGTGELFF
CDR3nt: TGTGCCAGCAGCTCAGGACTAGATTTTAGCGGCACCGGGGAGCTGTTTTTT

j_gene: TRBJ2-3
d_gene: -
v_gene: TRBV27
abundance: -
CDR3aa: CASSLSTRGDTQYF
CDR3nt: TGTGCCAGCAGTTTATCGACTAGGGGAGATACGCAGTATTTT

j_gene: TRBJ1-3
d_gene: -
v_gene: TRBV29-1
abundance: -
CDR3aa: CSVPGEAGNTIYF
CDR3nt: TGCAGCGTCCCGGGGGAAGCTGGAAACACCATATATTTT

j_gene: TRBJ1-5
d_gene: TRBD1
v_gene: TRBV28
abundance: -
CDR3aa: CASSSGGQGNQPQHF
CDR3nt: TGTGCCAGCAGTTCCGGCGGACAGGGCAATCAGCCCCAGCATTTT

j_gene: TRBJ1-1
d_gene: -
v_gene: TRBV5-1
abundance: -
CDR3aa: CASSRESEAFF
CDR3nt: TGCGCCAGCAGCCGGGAAAGTGAAGCTTTCTTT

j_gene: TRBJ2-7
d_gene: TRBD2
v_gene: TRBV15
abundance: -
CDR3aa: CATSPRRLAGEGEQYF
CDR3nt: TGTGCCACCAGCCCCCGAAGACTAGCGGGAGAGGGGGAGCAGTACTTC